One and the same sample provided the 22 T cell receptor beta chains below, sequenced in a study of cytomegalovirus exposure and HLA in healthy donors. The PCR ran on 60 Vbeta and 13 Jbeta primers. Sequencing used immunoSEQ multiplex PCR; TCRdb keeps in-frame clones, though not all of them. The sample gives 200,000 to 250,000 clones, more than 75% of which show up once; 1.3% is in the top ten. The sample comprised PBMCs. The receptors shown here come from a human donor in good health.

The chain combines TRBV29-1 with TRBJ2-7; 12 positions agree with TRBD2. This CDR3 comprises 17 residues. With 6 bases clipped from V and 4 bases from J, the junction kept 16 bases outside the gene matches. CDR1 and CDR2 from the germline V gene are SQVTM and ANQGSEA. This CDR3 is CSVLSETSGRSGYEQYF. The CDR3 region has the DNA TGCAGCGTCCTGTCCGAGACTAGCGGGAGATCGGGGTACGAGCAGTACTTC.

The V gene is TRBV6-5, the J gene TRBJ1-2; the D is unclear. The CDR3 has 15 residues. Germline values: CDR1 MNHEY, CDR2 SVGAGI. V was shortened by 5 bases and J by 4 bases, with 17 bases between the two germline ends. The CDR3 coding sequence is TGTGCCAGCAGTGTGGAAGGGAGCCGGAGCTATGGCTACACCTTC. Translating gives CASSVEGSRSYGYTF.

This clone appeared once. The chain recombines TRBV19 with TRBJ1-1, with a possible D match to TRBD1 (6 bases). Per the germline V gene, CDR1 is LNHDA and CDR2 is SQIVND (reference sequence). The CDR3 extends over 15 amino acids. V was cut by 3 bases and J by 0 bases, with 11 bases left in between. CDR3 sequence reads: CASSMQTGVNTEAFF. As DNA, the CDR3 is TGTGCCAGTAGTATGCAGACAGGAGTGAACACTGAAGCTTTCTTT.

The rearrangement uses TRBV20-1 and TRBJ2-3; no reliable D call. Germline values: CDR1 DFQATT, CDR2 SNEGSKA (reference sequence). The CDR3 extends over 11 amino acids. V was shortened by 6 bases and J by 5 bases, with 9 bases between the two germline ends. CDR3 residues: CSASVLDTQYF. The CDR3 DNA sequence: TGCAGTGCCTCGGTTCTAGATACGCAGTATTTT.

This clone showed up just once. The V and J genes are TRBV7-2 and TRBJ2-7, with D possibly being TRBD2 (6 bases). The CDR3 sequence is 15 residues long. From germline, CDR1 is SGHTA and CDR2 FQGNSA. V lost 0 bases and J lost 1, with 10 bases in between. The CDR3, as DNA: TGTGCCAGCAGCTTAGCGGCGGCGGGATCCTACGAGCAGTACTTC. Translating it yields CASSLAAAGSYEQYF.

The CDR3 nucleotides are TGTGCCAGCAGCTTAACTAGGGAGGCTTACAATGAGCAGTTCTTC. Its translation is CASSLTREAYNEQFF. V usage is TRBV7-3 and J usage is TRBJ2-1; possibly TRBD2 for D (6 bases). CDR1 is SGHTA and CDR2 is FQGTGA in the germline V gene. This CDR3 is built from 15 residues. The V gene lost 0 bases and the J gene lost 4 bases, with 10 bases spanning the gap.

The J gene is TRBJ1-2, the V gene TRBV7-2; no clear D. The CDR3 is made up of 15 amino acids. V lost 0 bases to trimming and J lost 4 bases, with 12 bases between them. CDR1 SGHTA and CDR2 FQGNSA come from the germline V gene. The CDR3 protein is CASSLATGNAYGYTF. The CDR3 DNA is TGTGCCAGCAGCTTAGCGACGGGGAATGCCTATGGCTACACCTTC.

This clone has only one observation. The chain couples TRBV9 to TRBJ1-4; 10 bases are a match to TRBD1. The CDR3 totals 15 residues. CDR1 and CDR2 (germline): SGDLS, YYNGEE. With V trimmed by 4 bases and J by 7 bases, 7 bases remained unmatched. The CDR3 DNA reads as TGTGCCAGCAGCCCAAGACAGGGGGCAGGTGAAAAACTGTTTTTT. Its translation: CASSPRQGAGEKLFF.

The chain recombines TRBV9 with TRBJ2-1; 7 bases line up with TRBD2. Germline CDR1 SGDLS, CDR2 YYNGEE. This CDR3 contains 16 residues. V lost 1 base, J lost 4 bases, and 8 bases stayed unmatched. DNA for the CDR3: TGTGCCAGCAGCGTATTAGCTAGCGGAGAATACAATGAGCAGTTCTTC. It yields the protein CASSVLASGEYNEQFF.

The chain carries TRBV10-3 and TRBJ1-5; D remains unclear. V lost 10 bases and J 4 bases, leaving 14 bases between the germline ends. The CDR3 loop spans 13 amino acids. CDR1 ENHRY and CDR2 SYGVKD come from the germline V gene. The chain's CDR3 is CATRGDINQPQHF. CDR3 coding DNA: TGTGCCACTCGGGGTGATATTAATCAGCCCCAGCATTTT.

The CDR3 loop is CATSIGTSGRLNEQFF. In DNA form, the CDR3 reads TGTGCCACCAGCATCGGAACTAGCGGGAGGCTCAATGAGCAGTTCTTC. The chain joins TRBV15 to TRBJ2-1; TRBD2 matches at 12 bases. CDR1 LNHNV and CDR2 YYDKDF come from the germline V gene (reference sequence). The CDR3 is made up of 16 amino acids. V lost 4 bases, J lost 6 bases, and 7 bases stayed unmatched.

This rearrangement joins TRBV19 to TRBJ2-6; TRBD1 might be the D (5 bases). V was cut by 9 bases and J by 0 bases, with 6 bases left in between. Germline loops: CDR1 LNHDA, CDR2 SQIVND (reference sequence). The CDR3 loop spans 13 amino acids. CDR3 DNA sequence: TGTGCCAGCAGGGACTCTGGGGCCAACGTCCTGACTTTC. It codes for CASRDSGANVLTF.

This clone was seen once. V gene TRBV5-1 combines with J gene TRBJ2-7; the D is unclear. CDR3 size: 13 residues. Per the germline V gene, CDR1 is SGHRS and CDR2 is YFSETQ. Deletions cut 0 bases from V and 6 bases from J, with 10 bases between. In DNA, the CDR3 is TGCGCCAGCAGCTTGGTAGAGTCGCCCGAGCAGTACTTC. As protein: CASSLVESPEQYF.

The rearrangement uses TRBV7-3 and TRBJ2-1; 13 bases fit TRBD2. The CDR3 consists of 18 residues. Trimming took 5 bases from V and 7 from J; bases not matched to a gene: 14. CDR1 and CDR2 (germline): SGHTA, FQGTGA. The CDR3 loop is CASSLGTAGTSGKNEQFF. DNA of the CDR3: TGTGCCAGCAGCCTCGGGACAGCCGGGACTAGCGGGAAGAATGAGCAGTTCTTC.

The V gene is TRBV5-6, the J gene TRBJ1-2; TRBD1 matches at 12 bases. V was pared by 0 bases and J by 4 bases, with 1 base of the junction left unmatched. Germline loops: CDR1 SGHDT, CDR2 YYEEEE. CDR3 length: 15 residues. The CDR3 spells CASSLGDRGLYGYTF. Here the CDR3 DNA reads TGTGCCAGCAGCTTGGGGGACAGGGGGCTCTATGGCTACACCTTC. The full variable domain, completed using reference TRBV5-6 and TRBJ1-2, is DAGVTQSPTHLIKTRGQQVTLRCSPKSGHDTVSWYQQALGQGPQFIFQYYEEEERQRGNFPDRFSGHQFPNYSSELNVNALLLGDSALYLCASSLGDRGLYGYTFGSGTRLTVV.

The V and J genes are TRBV5-1 and TRBJ2-2; a possible D gene is TRBD2 (5 bases). Germline CDR1 SGHRS, CDR2 YFSETQ. This CDR3 has 15 residues. The V end was cut by 3 bases, the J end by 4 bases, with 13 bases between. The CDR3 region is CASSYGSAGTGELFF. The CDR3 coding sequence is TGCGCCAGCAGCTACGGGTCGGCGGGCACCGGGGAGCTGTTTTTT.

The chain uses TRBV5-1 and TRBJ2-7; tentatively, D is TRBD2 (5 bases). Trimming took 4 bases from V and 3 from J, leaving 11 bases between them. Germline V gene sequence: CDR1 SGHRS, CDR2 YFSETQ. The CDR3 contains 13 residues. The CDR3 is CASSTAGSYEQYF. As DNA, the CDR3 is TGCGCCAGCAGCACGGCGGGCAGCTACGAGCAGTACTTC.

The V and J genes are TRBV28 and TRBJ1-2; D gene uncertain. Trimming pared 6 bases from V and 7 bases from J, leaving 9 bases between. The CDR3 loop spans 11 amino acids. Germline loops: CDR1 MDHEN, CDR2 SYDVKM. The CDR3 loop reads CASRRASGYTF. In nucleotides, the CDR3 is TGTGCCAGCAGGAGAGCGAGTGGCTACACCTTC.

This clone occurred once. The rearrangement uses TRBV11-2 and TRBJ2-7, with TRBD1 as a possible D gene (5 bases). The CDR3 extends over 14 amino acids. Per the germline V gene, CDR1 is SGHAT and CDR2 is FQNNGV. V was trimmed by 0 bases and J by 4 bases, leaving 10 bases between them. The DNA for the CDR3 is TGTGCCAGCAGCTTAGAAGGGGAATTGTACGAGCAGTACTTC. It codes for CASSLEGELYEQYF.

This clone was seen a handful of times. The chain joins TRBV5-1 to TRBJ1-1, with D possibly being TRBD1 (5 bases). The CDR3 has 16 amino acids. Trimming shortened V by 0 bases and J by 1 base, and 13 bases separated the two germline ends. Germline CDR1 SGHRS, CDR2 YFSETQ. CDR3 nucleotides: TGCGCCAGCAGCTTGGGTCAGGGTATTCGGAACACTGAAGCTTTCTTT. Translation gives CASSLGQGIRNTEAFF.

V is TRBV6-6 and J is TRBJ1-4; TRBD1 might be the D (5 bases). The CDR3 contains 15 residues. Germline V gene lookup returns CDR1 MNHNY and CDR2 SVGAGI (reference sequence). The ends were cut back, 6 bases at V and 5 bases at J, with 16 bases in the middle. The CDR3 reads CASSPPRGVNEKLFF. The CDR3 DNA reads TGTGCCAGCAGCCCGCCTCGGGGGGTGAATGAAAAACTGTTTTTT.

The chain is built from TRBV19 and TRBJ2-3; 7 nucleotides agree with TRBD1. Germline CDR1 LNHDA, CDR2 SQIVND (reference sequence). The CDR3 extends over 15 amino acids. The junction had 5 bases not matched to a gene; V was cut back by 5 bases and J by 0 bases. CDR3 nucleotide sequence: TGTGCCAGTAGTGTAGGACAGGTCAGCACAGATACGCAGTATTTT. Protein product: CASSVGQVSTDTQYF.